Following are 27 T cell receptor beta chains from one sample sequenced in a study of cytomegalovirus exposure and HLA in healthy donors. A multiplex PCR was run with 60 Vbeta primers and 13 Jbeta primers. The assay was immunoSEQ multiplex PCR, and TCRdb's table has in-frame clones only and misses some. The data hold around 140,000 clones, with 87% observed a single time. Material for sequencing was PBMCs. These receptors came from a woman aged 25 to 39 in good health and CMV-seronegative.

The chain carries TRBV10-3 and TRBJ2-2; D is ambiguous. CDR1 is ENHRY, CDR2 SYGVKD, per germline. The CDR3 covers 12 residues. Trimming removed 5 bases at V and 7 bases at J, with 8 bases between. The CDR3 nucleotides are TGTGCCATCAGTCTAGGTGGCGGGGAGCTGTTTTTT. It yields the protein CAISLGGGELFF.

As DNA, the CDR3 is TGTGCCAGTAGAAACCACAGGGGCATACCCAATCAGCCCCAGCATTTT. This gives the protein CASRNHRGIPNQPQHF. The chain recombines TRBV19 with TRBJ1-5, with 7 bases fitting TRBD1. The CDR3 spans 16 residues. Germline V CDR1 and CDR2: LNHDA, SQIVND (reference sequence). The V gene end was trimmed by 6 bases and the J gene end by 3 bases; junction bases not matched to a gene: 11. The full variable domain, rest sourced from reference TRBV19 and TRBJ1-5, is DGGITQSPKYLFRKEGQNVTLSCEQNLNHDAMYWYRQDPGQGLRLIYYSQIVNDFQKGDIAEGYSVSREKKESFPLTVTSAQKNPTAFYLCASRNHRGIPNQPQHFGDGTRLSIL.

V is TRBV29-1 and J is TRBJ2-7, with D perhaps matching TRBD2 (5 bases). Germline CDR1 is SQVTM and CDR2 is ANQGSEA. Trimming shortened V by 4 bases and J by 4 bases, and 14 bases separated the two germline ends. This CDR3 region has 13 residues. This chain's CDR3 is CSVGFLGVYEQYF. The DNA for the CDR3 is TGCAGCGTTGGTTTCCTCGGGGTTTACGAGCAGTACTTC.

The rearrangement uses TRBV7-9 and TRBJ1-4; D is undetermined. Germline V gives CDR1 SEHNR, CDR2 FQNEAQ (reference sequence). The CDR3 covers 17 residues. V shed 3 bases and J shed 0 bases, with 14 bases lying between them. The CDR3 protein is CASSFFGHPATNEKLFF. The CDR3 DNA reads as TGTGCCAGCAGCTTTTTTGGGCACCCGGCAACTAATGAAAAACTGTTTTTT.

V gene TRBV28 combines with J gene TRBJ1-5; D may be TRBD1 (6 bases). The CDR3 loop spans 14 amino acids. Germline V gene lookup returns CDR1 MDHEN and CDR2 SYDVKM. V gave up 4 bases and J gave up 12 bases, with 19 bases separating them. The CDR3, as DNA: TGTGCCAGCAGTTCGGACAGCCGTGGGCACATCCAGCATTTT. It codes for CASSSDSRGHIQHF.

The chain uses TRBV19 and TRBJ2-7; the D gene is possibly TRBD1 (6 bases). Trimming stripped 6 bases from V and 0 bases from J, with 18 bases between. Germline CDR1 is LNHDA and CDR2 is SQIVND (reference sequence). The CDR3 runs to 16 residues. In nucleotides, the CDR3 is TGTGCCAGTAGCCCCGGAGACAGGACGTTCTCCTACGAGCAGTACTTC. It translates to CASSPGDRTFSYEQYF.

The rearrangement joins TRBV30 to TRBJ2-5; the match to TRBD1 covers 7 bases. The J call may not be correct, given that the DNA end is closer to TRBJ2-7. Germline CDR1 reads GTSNPN; CDR2 reads SVGIG (reference sequence). There are 11 residues in the CDR3. The CDR3 coding sequence is TGTGCCTCCTGGGACAGCTACGAGCAGTACTTC. It is translated as CASWDSYEQYF.

This chain uses TRBV7-2 with TRBJ2-3, with 7 bases matching TRBD2. The CDR3 is 18 residues long. The V gene end was trimmed by 1 base and the J gene end by 6 bases; junction bases not matched to a gene: 16. The germline V gene encodes CDR1 SGHTA and CDR2 FQGNSA. DNA of the CDR3: TGTGCCAGCAGCTTAGGGCTCAAGCGAAGCGGGACTTCGGATACGCAGTATTTT. Translated, it gives CASSLGLKRSGTSDTQYF.

V and J are TRBV4-1 and TRBJ1-4; D unresolved. There are 14 residues in the CDR3. Trimming took off 2 bases at V and 5 bases at J, with 9 bases between the two ends. Germline values: CDR1 MGHRA, CDR2 YSYEKL. The CDR3 region is CASSQIDGNEKLFF. The CDR3 region has the DNA TGCGCCAGCAGCCAAATCGACGGGAATGAAAAACTGTTTTTT.

A single count supports this clone. The gene calls are TRBV4-1 and TRBJ2-5, with TRBD1 identical over 11 bases. With V trimmed by 1 base and J by 4 bases, 5 bases remained unmatched. The CDR3 has 16 amino acids. Looked up from germline, CDR1 is MGHRA and CDR2 is YSYEKL. CDR3 region: CASSQAPDRGRETQYF. CDR3 coding DNA: TGCGCCAGCAGCCAAGCCCCGGACAGGGGGCGAGAGACCCAGTACTTC.

V is TRBV6-5 and J is TRBJ2-5; D is perhaps TRBD1 (6 bases). Germline V gene sequence: CDR1 MNHEY, CDR2 SVGAGI. The V end lost 6 bases, the J end lost 1 base, and 15 bases lay between the germline ends. CDR3 size: 15 residues. The CDR3: CASSRNRVGQETQYF. The DNA of the CDR3 is TGTGCCAGCAGCCGGAACAGGGTTGGCCAAGAGACCCAGTACTTC.

This clone has only one observation. The CDR3 bases are TGCGCCAGCAGACTAGGACTAGCGGGGGGAAACGACGCCGGGGAGCTGTTTTTT. Encoded protein: CASRLGLAGGNDAGELFF. The J gene is TRBJ2-2, the V gene TRBV4-1, with 14 bases lining up with TRBD2. This CDR3 comprises 18 residues. CDR1 is MGHRA, CDR2 YSYEKL, per germline. J lost 6 bases, V lost 6 bases, and 12 bases had no gene match.

The gene calls are TRBV9 and TRBJ2-5, with 7 bases lining up with TRBD2. Germline V CDR1 and CDR2: SGDLS, YYNGEE. V lost 3 bases and J lost 1; bases outside the gene matches: 12. The CDR3 is made up of 17 amino acids. The CDR3 reads CASSAPLDGGSQETQYF. For the CDR3, the DNA is TGTGCCAGCAGCGCCCCTCTTGACGGGGGGTCCCAAGAGACCCAGTACTTC.

This chain uses TRBV9 with TRBJ2-7, with 8 bases that match TRBD1. The CDR3 length is 15 residues. CDR1 is SGDLS, CDR2 YYNGEE, per germline. Losses at the gene ends were 0 bases for V and 1 base for J; bases not matched to a gene: 3. The CDR3 bases are TGTGCCAGCAGCGTAGGGACAGGGAATTCCTACGAGCAGTACTTC. Amino acid sequence: CASSVGTGNSYEQYF.

The J gene is TRBJ1-2, the V gene TRBV28; D gene ambiguous. CDR1 and CDR2 (germline): MDHEN, SYDVKM. The CDR3 has 13 residues. Trimming removed 3 bases from V and 4 bases from J, with 9 bases in between. CDR3 in DNA: TGTGCCAGCAGTTTTTACAGATTCTATGGCTACACCTTC. This sequence encodes CASSFYRFYGYTF.

The chain is built from TRBV4-3 and TRBJ2-2; 8 nucleotides align to TRBD2. The V and J ends lost 4 bases and 0 bases, in that order; junction bases with no gene match: 7. The CDR3 contains 17 residues. Germline assignment: CDR1 LGHNA and CDR2 YSLEER. In DNA, the CDR3 is TGCGCCAGCAGCCCCTTCGCGGGAGGAACGAACACCGGGGAGCTGTTTTTT. Its protein is CASSPFAGGTNTGELFF.

The CDR3 bases are TGTGCCAGCAGCTTAAACGGGGGCCAAGAGACCCAGTACTTC. Translation: CASSLNGGQETQYF. V and J are TRBV7-3 and TRBJ2-5; D is possibly TRBD2 (6 bases). This CDR3 is 14 amino acids long. The V end lost 1 base, the J end lost 1 base, and 7 bases lay between the germline ends. Germline-derived CDR1 and CDR2 are SGHTA and FQGTGA.

The chain is built from TRBV27 and TRBJ2-3; D unresolved. CDR1 is MNHEY, CDR2 SMNVEV, per germline (reference sequence). Trimming removed 4 bases from V and 1 base from J, with 9 bases in between. This CDR3 is 14 amino acids long. The CDR3, as DNA: TGTGCCAGCAGTTCGGGTGAGGGCACAGATACGCAGTATTTT. This codes for CASSSGEGTDTQYF.

The CDR3 DNA reads as TGTGCCAGCAGTTTTGTGGCGCGGGGTGGGGAGACCCAGTACTTC. Translated, it gives CASSFVARGGETQYF. This chain uses TRBV28 with TRBJ2-5, with D perhaps TRBD2 (6 bases). This CDR3 is built from 15 residues. V was cut by 3 bases and J by 5 bases, with 16 bases left in between. Looked up from germline, CDR1 is MDHEN and CDR2 is SYDVKM.

This chain links TRBV6-5 with TRBJ1-2; D unclear. The germline V and J ends were trimmed by 3 bases and 4 bases, with 9 bases remaining between them. CDR1 and CDR2 (germline): MNHEY, SVGAGI. The CDR3 extends over 13 amino acids. The CDR3 sequence: CASSYSVAYGYTF. CDR3 DNA: TGTGCCAGCAGTTATTCGGTCGCCTATGGCTACACCTTC.

The CDR3 reads CASRRRYTGELFF. In DNA, the CDR3 is TGTGCCAGCAGGAGAAGATACACCGGGGAGCTGTTTTTT. This sequence joins TRBV6-1 and TRBJ2-2, with D hard to call. This CDR3 is built from 13 residues. Germline V gene sequence: CDR1 MNHNS, CDR2 SASEGT. With 6 bases removed from V and 3 bases from J, the gap between germline ends came to 8 bases.

V is TRBV28 and J is TRBJ2-5; 8 nucleotides agree with TRBD2. The V and J ends lost 5 bases and 7 bases, in that order; junction bases with no gene match: 15. Germline values: CDR1 MDHEN, CDR2 SYDVKM. This CDR3 is 16 amino acids long. The CDR3 sequence: CASSPRLAGPGRTQYF. DNA for the CDR3: TGTGCCAGCAGTCCCCGCCTAGCGGGCCCCGGGCGGACCCAGTACTTC.

This clone was counted only a few times. This sequence joins TRBV30 and TRBJ1-5, with D perhaps TRBD1 (5 bases). CDR1 is GTSNPN, CDR2 SVGIG, per germline (reference sequence). The CDR3 totals 13 residues. V was pared by 3 bases and J by 2 bases, with 8 bases between. CDR3 DNA: TGTGCCTGGAGCTCGACAGGCAATCAGCCCCAGCATTTT. This sequence encodes CAWSSTGNQPQHF.

This clone came up once. V gene TRBV9 combines with J gene TRBJ2-1, with 10 bases fitting TRBD1. CDR1 and CDR2 from the germline V gene are SGDLS and YYNGEE. The J segment lost 4 bases and the V segment lost 5 bases, leaving 6 bases of the junction unmatched. CDR3 length: 15 amino acids. The CDR3 bases are TGTGCCAGCAGTCCTGGACAGGGGGAATACAATGAGCAGTTCTTC. It is translated as CASSPGQGEYNEQFF. The complete variable domain, with remaining parts taken from reference TRBV9 and TRBJ2-1, reads DSGVTQTPKHLITATGQRVTLRCSPRSGDLSVYWYQQSLDQGLQFLIQYYNGEERAKGNILERFSAQQFPDLHSELNLSSLELGDSALYFCASSPGQGEYNEQFFGPGTRLTVL.

This chain connects TRBV5-4 to TRBJ2-1; 7 nucleotides line up with TRBD1. Unmatched junction bases numbered 2, after V lost 3 bases and J lost 5 bases. This CDR3 has 13 residues. Germline V gene data show CDR1 as SGHNT and CDR2 as YYREEE (reference sequence). CDR3: CASSSGQNNEQFF. DNA for the CDR3: TGTGCCAGCAGCTCGGGACAGAACAATGAGCAGTTCTTC.

V and J are TRBV5-1 and TRBJ1-4; possibly TRBD1 for D (6 bases). Germline loops: CDR1 SGHRS, CDR2 YFSETQ. The CDR3 has 16 residues. V was shortened by 0 bases and J by 8 bases, with 17 bases between the two germline ends. The CDR3 loop is CASSLVGGQGSEKLFF. CDR3 DNA: TGCGCCAGCAGCTTGGTAGGCGGGCAGGGGAGCGAAAAACTGTTTTTT. Using reference TRBV5-1 and TRBJ1-4 for the parts outside the CDR3, the full variable domain is KAGVTQTPRYLIKTRGQQVTLSCSPISGHRSVSWYQQTPGQGLQFLFEYFSETQRNKGNFPGRFSGRQFSNSRSEMNVSTLELGDSALYLCASSLVGGQGSEKLFFGSGTQLSVL.

V usage is TRBV6-6 and J usage is TRBJ2-7; 7 positions agree with TRBD1. J gave up 2 bases and V 5 bases, and 9 bases lay outside the gene matches. The CDR3 length is 15 residues. Germline values: CDR1 MNHNY, CDR2 SVGAGI (reference sequence). As DNA, the CDR3 is TGTGCCAGCAGTGATTGGACAGGAAAAACCTACGAGCAGTACTTC. It codes for CASSDWTGKTYEQYF.